This entry describes one TCR beta chain. The antigen is unknown. The DNA is left out, because the CDR3 cannot be placed on it with certainty; the CDR3 is given as TCRdb lists it. The record originates from a study of regulatory T cells in long-lasting Graves disease. The study, taken as a whole, reports: Relative to new patients (roughly 900), persistent patients exhibited greater sharing of public clonotypes (around 2,800). Preferential use of TRBV28, TRBJ1-2 and TRBJ2-5 was seen in persistent disease.

The time point was: persistent/refractory GD, antithyroid drugs over 5 years with positive TRAb. RNA extracted from PBMCs served as the sequencing template. From its first to its last residue, the CDR3 has 15 amino acids. Germline V gene sequence: CDR1 SGHAT, CDR2 FQNNGV. Relying on iRepertoire HTBI primers and Arm-PCR of CDR3 regions, the team built TCR beta libraries. TCRdb passed the multiplex PCR reads through MiXCR, listing each CDR3 protein once. The profile shows fewer than 600,000 distinct CDR3 sequences, approximately 23% of them singletons. The receptor was isolated from a female donor with Graves disease. The chain is built from TRBV11-2 and TRBJ2-3; the table's D call TRBD1 went unverified against the DNA. The sample here was peripheral blood mononuclear cells (PBMCs), taken when the disease was refractory, from a patient treated with antithyroid drugs. Here the CDR3 reads CASCFRGRSTDTQYF.